This T cell receptor (beta chain) was captured by sequencing in a study of T cells in Graves' hyperthyroidism and ophthalmopathy. This clonotype was recorded a few times. Its antigen is as yet unknown. V was pared by 6 bases and J by 3 bases, with 7 bases of the junction left unmatched. Germline V lookup: CDR1 MNHEY, CDR2 SMNVEV (reference sequence). The CDR3 has 16 amino acids. Amplification targeted TCR beta CDR3 regions from RNA transcripts. During a first-round RT-PCR of the TCR CDR3, the HTBI primer set was used. MiXCR, run by TCRdb on the multiplex PCR reads, gives a single entry per CDR3 protein. The profile shows hundreds of thousands of distinct CDR3 sequences, under 25% of them singletons. Findings and limits, study-wide: Median prediction lead before ophthalmopathy onset was 6.5 months with the model.

This TCR derives from a man aged 25 to 45 with Graves' ophthalmopathy. The sample was blood. The V gene is TRBV27, the J gene TRBJ2-7; TRBD2 agrees at 14 bases. The CDR3: CASRRGLAGESYEQYF. CDR3 nucleotide sequence: TGTGCCAGCAGGAGGGGACTAGCGGGAGAAAGCTACGAGCAGTACTTC.